The rows below give T cell receptor beta chains drawn from one sample of a study of monozygotic twins with inflammatory bowel disease. For each CDR3 protein, TCRdb gives one entry from its re-call of the 5' RACE reads, without DNA. The sample has more than 300,000 distinct CDR3 sequences. Sequencing was carried out using blood. The source is a human donor with ulcerative colitis or Crohn's disease, or a healthy co-twin of an affected twin (not recorded which). Each CDR3 is given with its conserved first and last residue.

j_gene: TRBJ2-7; len: 17; v_gene: TRBV12-3/TRBV12-4; CDR3aa: CASTSGGAGRSSYEQYF
j_gene: TRBJ2-4; len: 16; v_gene: TRBV7-2; CDR3aa: CASSFSGVLTKNIQYF
j_gene: TRBJ2-7; len: 15; v_gene: TRBV6-5; CDR3aa: CASSLESGGTYEQYF
j_gene: TRBJ2-7; len: 18; v_gene: TRBV5-4; CDR3aa: CASSLASGRAGNTYEQYF
j_gene: TRBJ2-1; len: 15; v_gene: TRBV3-1; CDR3aa: CASRWGYRDKGAHFF
j_gene: TRBJ1-5; len: 15; v_gene: TRBV12-3/TRBV12-4; CDR3aa: CASSFYQQGNQPQHF
j_gene: TRBJ1-1; len: 15; v_gene: TRBV7-9; CDR3aa: CASIGQADGNTEAFF
j_gene: TRBJ2-1; len: 15; v_gene: TRBV28; CDR3aa: CASILKTGAYNEQFF
j_gene: TRBJ2-7; len: 15; v_gene: TRBV6-1; CDR3aa: CASSEWQGTSYEQYF
j_gene: TRBJ2-3; len: 16; v_gene: TRBV5-4; CDR3aa: CASSLGGTSWTDTQYF
j_gene: TRBJ2-3; len: 14; v_gene: TRBV6-2/TRBV6-3; CDR3aa: CASEYSGRTDTQYF
j_gene: TRBJ2-4; len: 14; v_gene: TRBV11-3; CDR3aa: CASSLGGPGDIQYF
j_gene: TRBJ2-1; len: 15; v_gene: TRBV12-3/TRBV12-4; CDR3aa: CASTRGQGSYNEQFF
j_gene: TRBJ2-5; len: 14; v_gene: TRBV7-7; CDR3aa: CASSKISGQETQYF
j_gene: TRBJ1-2; len: 15; v_gene: TRBV12-3/TRBV12-4; CDR3aa: CASSLAFLQGYGYTF
j_gene: TRBJ1-6; len: 15; v_gene: TRBV7-2; CDR3aa: CASSLAGPYNSPLHF
j_gene: TRBJ2-5; len: 17; v_gene: TRBV5-1; CDR3aa: CASSQRRDSQQGETQYF
j_gene: TRBJ2-5; len: 14; v_gene: TRBV18; CDR3aa: CASSPRDFQETQYF
j_gene: TRBJ2-4; len: 14; v_gene: TRBV7-2; CDR3aa: CASSLVDNKNIQYF
j_gene: TRBJ1-1; len: 12; v_gene: TRBV11-2; CDR3aa: CASSRSGREAFF
j_gene: TRBJ2-6; len: 17; v_gene: TRBV27; CDR3aa: CASSPDRGPAGANVLTF
j_gene: TRBJ1-1; len: 15; v_gene: TRBV6-5; CDR3aa: CASSYSRGVGTGAFF
j_gene: TRBJ2-2; len: 18; v_gene: TRBV6-2/TRBV6-3; CDR3aa: CASSYSPTSGSNTGELFF
j_gene: TRBJ1-5; len: 16; v_gene: TRBV20-1; CDR3aa: CSARGGSGVLNQPQHF
j_gene: TRBJ2-1; len: 13; v_gene: TRBV7-9; CDR3aa: CASSLNLGNEQFF
j_gene: TRBJ2-7; len: 14; v_gene: TRBV4-2; CDR3aa: CASSQVQGTYEQYF
j_gene: TRBJ2-7; len: 14; v_gene: TRBV7-9; CDR3aa: CASSWAGPSTEQYF
j_gene: TRBJ1-1; len: 16; v_gene: TRBV4-3; CDR3aa: CASSQVQPMGATEAFF
j_gene: TRBJ1-6; len: 16; v_gene: TRBV6-5; CDR3aa: CASSYFKNRGNSPLHF
j_gene: TRBJ2-3; len: 14; v_gene: TRBV5-1; CDR3aa: CASTYTGAADTQYF
j_gene: TRBJ2-7; len: 16; v_gene: TRBV27; CDR3aa: CASSLGQEESSYEQYF
j_gene: TRBJ1-6; len: 17; v_gene: TRBV4-3; CDR3aa: CASSLSRPGAGNSPLHF
j_gene: TRBJ1-4; len: 14; v_gene: TRBV20-1; CDR3aa: CSARDTGTAEKLFF
j_gene: TRBJ2-1; len: 15; v_gene: TRBV7-3; CDR3aa: CASSFLAGGPNEQFF
j_gene: TRBJ2-3; len: 16; v_gene: TRBV5-4; CDR3aa: CASSFGGRKSTDTQYF
j_gene: TRBJ2-1; len: 14; v_gene: TRBV28; CDR3aa: CASTSGTVYNEQFF
j_gene: TRBJ2-5; len: 15; v_gene: TRBV29-1; CDR3aa: CSVEDPGTREETQYF
j_gene: TRBJ1-5; len: 14; v_gene: TRBV5-1; CDR3aa: CASSPEQGTQPQHF
j_gene: TRBJ1-1; len: 14; v_gene: TRBV5-1; CDR3aa: CASSLAFGGTEAFF
j_gene: TRBJ2-1; len: 15; v_gene: TRBV2; CDR3aa: CASSGGTSRYNEQFF
j_gene: TRBJ1-1; len: 12; v_gene: TRBV2; CDR3aa: CASSERAVEAFF